Shown below are 20 T cell receptor beta chains from a single sample sequenced in a study of radiotherapy plus CTLA-4 blockade in lung cancer. Method: immunoSEQ multiplex PCR; TCRdb's copy keeps in-frame clones and lacks some. This table has about 49,000 clones, about 85% appearing once. The material sequenced was peripheral blood, taken from a patient treated with radiotherapy plus ipilimumab. These TCRs come from a human donor with non-small cell lung cancer whose response to radiotherapy plus ipilimumab could not be evaluated.

This clone is medium-sized in the sample. The rearrangement joins TRBV2 to TRBJ2-7, with a weak D call TRBD1 (6 bases). The germline V and J ends were trimmed by 4 bases and 3 bases, with 7 bases remaining between them. This CDR3 contains 12 residues. Germline V gene sequence: CDR1 SNHLY, CDR2 FYNNEI. This CDR3 is CASSVQGYEQYF. CDR3 nucleotides: TGTGCCAGCAGTGTACAGGGCTACGAGCAGTACTTC. The full variable domain, completed using reference TRBV2 and TRBJ2-7, is EPEVTQTPSHQVTQMGQEVILRCVPISNHLYFYWYRQILGQKVEFLVSFYNNEISEKSEIFDDQFSVERPDGSNFTLKIRSTKLEDSAMYFCASSVQGYEQYFGPGTRLTVT.

This chain links TRBV7-9 with TRBJ2-2; 11 bases fit TRBD2. Germline-derived CDR1 and CDR2 are SEHNR and FQNEAQ (reference sequence). This CDR3 region has 17 residues. Trimming cost V 5 bases and J 0 bases; bases outside gene matches: 5. The CDR3 DNA reads TGTGCCAGCAGCCGGGTAGCGGGAGGGCCGAACACCGGGGAGCTGTTTTTT. Protein: CASSRVAGGPNTGELFF. The entire variable domain, with the rest obtained from reference TRBV7-9 and TRBJ2-2, is as follows: DTGVSQNPRHKITKRGQNVTFRCDPISEHNRLYWYRQTLGQGPEFLTYFQNEAQLEKSRLLSDRFSAERPKGSFSTLEIQRTEQGDSAMYLCASSRVAGGPNTGELFFGEGSRLTVL.

The rearrangement uses TRBV11-3 and TRBJ2-1; D is ambiguous. Trimming left V 5 bases short and J 6 bases short, with 8 bases between. Germline CDR1 is SGHNT and CDR2 is YENEEA. CDR3 length: 12 amino acids. CDR3 loop: CASSAEANEQFF. As DNA, the CDR3 is TGTGCCAGCAGCGCTGAGGCCAATGAGCAGTTCTTC.

This chain connects TRBV6-5 to TRBJ2-1; maybe TRBD2 (6 bases). Trimming left V 2 bases short and J 14 bases short, with 16 bases between. CDR3 length: 13 residues. Germline CDR1 is MNHEY and CDR2 is SVGAGI. Written as DNA, the CDR3 is TGTGCCAGCAGTTACACGGGAGAATTTCCGAAGTTCTTC. It encodes CASSYTGEFPKFF.

This chain connects TRBV30 to TRBJ2-4; 7 bases fit TRBD1. Germline assignment: CDR1 GTSNPN and CDR2 SVGIG (reference sequence). Losses at the gene ends were 0 bases for V and 1 base for J; bases not matched to a gene: 0. This CDR3 comprises 14 residues. Here the CDR3 reads CAWSVQGAKNIQYF. Written as DNA, the CDR3 is TGTGCCTGGAGTGTACAGGGGGCCAAAAACATTCAGTACTTC.

The table lists this clone with a count of one. Here the CDR3 DNA reads TGTGCCAGCAGCTTATCTCGCCAACAGGGCTACGAGCAGTACTTC. Its protein product is CASSLSRQQGYEQYF. V is TRBV11-2 and J is TRBJ2-7, with a weak D call TRBD1 (6 bases). Trimming took 2 bases from V and 3 from J, leaving 14 bases between them. Germline V gene sequence: CDR1 SGHAT, CDR2 FQNNGV. The CDR3 loop spans 15 amino acids.

DNA for the CDR3: TGCGCCAGCAGCCAAGTCTTTCCCGCGGGTGGAGACCCCGGAAGGGGGGAGCTGTTTTTT. It codes for CASSQVFPAGGDPGRGELFF. The chain recombines TRBV4-1 with TRBJ2-2, with D maybe TRBD2 (5 bases). Germline CDR1 is MGHRA and CDR2 is YSYEKL. The V end lost 1 base, the J end lost 8 bases, and 29 bases lay between the germline ends. The CDR3 covers 20 residues.

This clone has just one count. The chain carries TRBV9 and TRBJ2-5; TRBD1 is a possible D gene (6 bases). This CDR3 comprises 15 residues. Germline CDR1 and CDR2: SGDLS and YYNGEE. The V gene lost 3 bases and the J gene lost 2 bases, with 14 bases spanning the gap. CDR3 sequence: CASSEGRTEQETQYF. CDR3 nucleotide sequence: TGTGCCAGCAGCGAGGGTCGGACAGAACAAGAGACCCAGTACTTC.

This clone has just one count. V and J are TRBV2 and TRBJ2-3; D call uncertain. Germline V gene data show CDR1 as SNHLY and CDR2 as FYNNEI. The CDR3 has 16 amino acids. V shed 6 bases and J shed 0 bases, with 16 bases lying between them. The CDR3 DNA reads TGTGCCAGCAGCCGGGTTAGGCCTGGGAGCACAGATACGCAGTATTTT. Translated: CASSRVRPGSTDTQYF.

The rearrangement links TRBV28 to TRBJ1-4; TRBD1 agrees at 11 bases. After removal of 3 bases from V and 2 bases from J, the junction contained 5 bases not matched to a gene. CDR3 length: 17 residues. The V gene's germline CDR1 is MDHEN and CDR2 SYDVKM. As DNA, the CDR3 is TGTGCCAGCAGTTTCCTGGGACAGGGGGGGACTAATGAAAAACTGTTTTTT. This codes for CASSFLGQGGTNEKLFF.

This clone has only one observation. The J gene is TRBJ1-2, the V gene TRBV6-5; D perhaps matches TRBD1 (5 bases). Per germline, CDR1 MNHEY and CDR2 SVGAGI. V gave up 7 bases and J gave up 2 bases, with 17 bases separating them. CDR3 length: 15 residues. The CDR3 is CASKGNGLGNYGYTF. CDR3 nucleotide sequence: TGTGCCAGCAAGGGGAACGGTCTGGGGAACTATGGCTACACCTTC.

V is TRBV4-3 and J is TRBJ1-5; perhaps TRBD1 as D (6 bases). Germline V gene data show CDR1 as LGHNA and CDR2 as YSLEER. Deletions cut 0 bases from V and 3 bases from J, with 12 bases between. The CDR3 totals 16 residues. The CDR3 bases are TGCGCCAGCAGCCAAGACCGCGGACAGAACAATCAGCCCCAGCATTTT. Translated: CASSQDRGQNNQPQHF.

This clone was recorded once. The chain couples TRBV27 to TRBJ2-6, with 9 positions matching TRBD1. This CDR3 has 18 residues. Germline CDR1 MNHEY, CDR2 SMNVEV (reference sequence). J lost 3 bases, V lost 0 bases, and 6 bases had no gene match. CDR3 in DNA: TGTGCCAGCAGTTTATCGGGACAGGGAGCTGGTGGGGCCAACGTCCTGACTTTC. Translating it yields CASSLSGQGAGGANVLTF.

The V gene is TRBV4-3, the J gene TRBJ1-1; D gene uncertain. Germline CDR1 is LGHNA and CDR2 is YSLEER. This CDR3 contains 16 residues. Trimming removed 1 base from V and 1 base from J, with 13 bases in between. As DNA, the CDR3 is TGCGCCAGCAGCCAAGGGAGTACCCGGGGGAACACTGAAGCTTTCTTT. Its translation is CASSQGSTRGNTEAFF.

This sequence joins TRBV27 and TRBJ1-5, with D tentatively TRBD1 (5 bases). V was cut by 3 bases and J by 4 bases, with 22 bases left in between. The CDR3 is 18 amino acids. Germline CDR1 reads MNHEY; CDR2 reads SMNVEV (reference sequence). The CDR3 region is CASSLGLMGRDGNQPQHF. CDR3 DNA sequence: TGTGCCAGCAGTTTGGGATTAATGGGGAGGGACGGGAATCAGCCCCAGCATTTT.

The CDR3 reads CSVEGQGVGYTF. The CDR3 DNA reads TGCAGCGTTGAAGGACAGGGGGTCGGCTACACCTTC. The chain couples TRBV29-1 to TRBJ1-2; 9 bases match TRBD1. After removal of 1 base from V and 8 bases from J, the junction contained 2 bases not matched to a gene. The germline CDR1 and CDR2 sequences are SQVTM and ANQGSEA. CDR3 length: 12 residues.

V gene TRBV7-3 combines with J gene TRBJ2-1, with TRBD2 identical over 9 bases. The length of the CDR3 is 15 residues. CDR1 is SGHTA, CDR2 FQGTGA, per germline. V dropped 2 bases and J dropped 3; count of bases not matched to a gene: 2. CDR3 amino acids: CASSLAGGNYNEQFF. CDR3 bases: TGTGCCAGCAGCTTAGCGGGAGGGAACTACAATGAGCAGTTCTTC.

The chain has TRBV10-3 and TRBJ2-1, with TRBD1 as a possible D gene (7 bases). CDR1 and CDR2 (germline): ENHRY, SYGVKD. The CDR3 is 12 residues long. The V and J ends lost 3 bases and 12 bases respectively, with 12 bases between them. Here the CDR3 reads CAISDPGDRQFF. CDR3 nucleotides: TGTGCCATCAGTGACCCGGGGGACAGGCAGTTCTTC.

The chain carries TRBV7-9 and TRBJ1-1; a weak D match, TRBD1 (5 bases). V lost 1 base to trimming and J lost 11 bases, with 17 bases between them. The CDR3 is 14 amino acids. Germline CDR1 reads SEHNR; CDR2 reads FQNEAQ (reference sequence). The CDR3 sequence is CASSLVREVRGAFF. DNA of the CDR3: TGTGCCAGCAGCTTAGTTCGTGAAGTCCGGGGGGCTTTCTTT.

This sequence joins TRBV2 and TRBJ1-5, with 7 bases identical to TRBD1. Trimming at V came to 4 bases and at J to 2 bases, leaving 2 bases not matched to a gene. Germline CDR1 SNHLY, CDR2 FYNNEI. This CDR3 is built from 14 residues. This CDR3 is CASSATGGNQPQHF. The CDR3 DNA reads TGTGCCAGCAGTGCTACAGGGGGCAATCAGCCCCAGCATTTT.